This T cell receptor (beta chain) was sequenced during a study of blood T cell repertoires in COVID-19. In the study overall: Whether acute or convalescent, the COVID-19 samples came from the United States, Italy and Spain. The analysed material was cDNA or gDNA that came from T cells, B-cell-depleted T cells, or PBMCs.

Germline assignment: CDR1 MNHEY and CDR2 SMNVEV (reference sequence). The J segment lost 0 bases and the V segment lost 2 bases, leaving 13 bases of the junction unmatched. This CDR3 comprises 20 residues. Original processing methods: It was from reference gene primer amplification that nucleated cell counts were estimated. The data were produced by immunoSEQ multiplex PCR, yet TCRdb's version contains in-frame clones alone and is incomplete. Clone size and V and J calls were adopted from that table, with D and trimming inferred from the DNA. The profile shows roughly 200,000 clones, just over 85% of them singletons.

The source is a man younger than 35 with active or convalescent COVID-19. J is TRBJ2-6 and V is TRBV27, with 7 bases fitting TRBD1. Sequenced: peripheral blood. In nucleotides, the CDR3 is TGTGCCAGCAGTTTAGGTACCGGGACAGTGGGGCCCTCTGGGGCCAACGTCCTGACTTTC. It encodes CASSLGTGTVGPSGANVLTF.